The TCR beta chain under discussion was sequenced for a study of blood T cell repertoires in COVID-19 (TCRdb year 2020). Study-level background: Samples covering the acute and convalescent phases of COVID-19 were provided by collaborators in the United States, Italy and Spain. The prospective study material was composed of cDNA or gDNA derived from T cells, B-cell-depleted T cells, or PBMCs. The dataset comprised deeply sampled blood TCRbeta repertoires from subjects exposed to, actively infected with, or recovered from COVID-19. The repertoires were released in a freely available public database intended as a resource for research on the immune response to SARS-CoV-2. Samples were obtained from the ongoing ImmuneRACE study (first 160 participants) and from 1,200 or so subjects provided by 6 global collaborators. Nearly every sample came with metadata listing a de-identified subject ID, COVID-19 status, age in years and sex. Where available, HLA class I and class II types were taken from metadata supplied by the sample provider and were not determined by assay-based typing.

What the authors observed across the whole study: How much clinical and demographic metadata was included differed by source and by participant, and the metadata was provided uncurated.

Trimming at the junction amounts to 5 bases on V and 3 bases on J, and the germline ends lie 14 bases apart. The CDR3 contains 15 residues, cysteine and phenylalanine counted. The CDR3 DNA has 45 bases and is translated from base 1. CDR1 and CDR2 (SGHVS, FQNEAQ) derive from the germline V gene. The immunoSEQ Assay, a bias-controlled multiplex PCR, was used to amplify TCRbeta CDR3 regions from genomic DNA. In the authors' own workflow: Nucleated cell counts per sample were estimated from amplification of reference gene primers within the assay. To quantify the absolute abundance of each unique TCRbeta CDR3 rearrangement, sequence reads were collapsed and filtered. Productive Simpson clonality was computed per sample as the square root of Simpson's diversity index over productive rearrangements. Imported from immuneACCESS, the table was reduced by TCRdb to in-frame sequences with V and J called. These copies leave out some clones; in studies compared against another copy, an unresolved V gene accounts for under half, and the cause of the remainder is not known. From that table come the V and J calls and clone size; the DNA was used to work out D and trimming. Present in this sample are 310,000 or so clones, over 80% of which were seen just once. Approximately 9.3% of the sample is taken by the ten largest.

At one collaborating source in Seattle, patients were enrolled during active infection and were followed longitudinally through the course of disease. Collaborating institutions collected whole blood in K2EDTA tubes following their own protocols. Collaborator samples were shipped for TCRbeta analysis as frozen whole blood, isolated PBMCs, or DNA extracted from either sample type. On this clone: Its recognized antigen is unknown. Base qualities are missing; no much larger clone stands one base away.

This sequence uses TRBV7-8 and TRBJ1-5; the D gene is possibly TRBD1, with 5 bases matching. The material sequenced was peripheral blood. This receptor was taken from a man younger than 45 with COVID-19, enrolled during active disease. The CDR3 region: CASSPPPGLNQPQHF. The DNA sequence follows: TGTGCCAGCAGCCCCCCGCCGGGACTCAATCAGCCCCAGCATTTT.